This is a list of T cell receptor beta chains from one sample in a study of cytomegalovirus exposure and HLA in healthy donors. Clones were sequenced by immunoSEQ multiplex PCR, and TCRdb holds only the in-frame ones, with some missing. The table shows more than 95,000 clones, with 80% to 85% occurring only once. Sequenced material: PBMCs. The receptors originated from a woman aged 25 to 39 in good health and CMV-seronegative. The CDR3 runs from the conserved cysteine through the conserved F or W. Size values are once, few and many counts, or a class for expanded clones, and some rows have none.

v_gene: TRBV7-3; abundance: NA; CDR3aa: CASSTDYTDTQYF
v_gene: TRBV27; abundance: NA; CDR3aa: CASLPSAGRTGELFF
v_gene: TRBV7-9; abundance: NA; CDR3aa: CASSPLAGSYNEQFF
v_gene: TRBV27; abundance: NA; CDR3aa: CASSRGQGYEQYF
v_gene: TRBV10-3; abundance: NA; CDR3aa: CATAEPRFNSPLHF
v_gene: TRBV18; abundance: NA; CDR3aa: CASSPPGGALHEQYF
v_gene: TRBV7-6; abundance: NA; CDR3aa: CASSLVNGAQYF
v_gene: TRBV6-1; abundance: NA; CDR3aa: CASSEVLGSSGNTIYF
v_gene: TRBV10-3; abundance: NA; CDR3aa: CAISGDRGQETQYF
v_gene: TRBV25-1; abundance: few; CDR3aa: CASSDGTGWQDEQFF
v_gene: TRBV29-1; abundance: once; CDR3aa: CSVESPAGQGFTEAFF
v_gene: TRBV11-3; abundance: NA; CDR3aa: CASSKGGNEQFF
v_gene: TRBV28; abundance: NA; CDR3aa: CASSQVGGNTGELFF
v_gene: TRBV9; abundance: NA; CDR3aa: CASSEAQGASNEKLFF
v_gene: TRBV5-1; abundance: NA; CDR3aa: CASSLAKTSGGVETQYF
v_gene: TRBV30; abundance: NA; CDR3aa: CAWGRRGGGQPQHF
v_gene: TRBV6-5; abundance: NA; CDR3aa: CASSTQGTGEYGYTF
v_gene: TRBV7-2; abundance: NA; CDR3aa: CASSSSYQETQYF
v_gene: TRBV21-1; abundance: NA; CDR3aa: CASSNAGGGSGNTIYF
v_gene: TRBV11-2; abundance: NA; CDR3aa: CASSFESPHSSQETQYF